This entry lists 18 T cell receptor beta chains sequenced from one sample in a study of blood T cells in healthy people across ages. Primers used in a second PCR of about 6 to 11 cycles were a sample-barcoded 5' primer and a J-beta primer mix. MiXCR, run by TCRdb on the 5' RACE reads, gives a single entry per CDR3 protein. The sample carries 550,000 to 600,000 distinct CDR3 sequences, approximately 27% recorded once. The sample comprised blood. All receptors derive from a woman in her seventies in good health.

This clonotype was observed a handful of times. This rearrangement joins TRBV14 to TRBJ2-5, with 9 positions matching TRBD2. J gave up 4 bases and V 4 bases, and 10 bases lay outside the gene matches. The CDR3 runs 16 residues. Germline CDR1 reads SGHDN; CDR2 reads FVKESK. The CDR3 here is CASSPTSGRRGETQYF. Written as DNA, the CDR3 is TGTGCCAGCAGCCCGACTAGCGGAAGGAGGGGAGAGACCCAGTACTTC.

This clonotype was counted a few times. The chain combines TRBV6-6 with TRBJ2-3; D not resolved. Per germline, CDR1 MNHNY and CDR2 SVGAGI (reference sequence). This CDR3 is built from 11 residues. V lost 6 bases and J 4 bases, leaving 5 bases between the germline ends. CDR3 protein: CASSNSDTQYF. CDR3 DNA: TGTGCCAGCAGCAATTCAGATACGCAGTATTTT.

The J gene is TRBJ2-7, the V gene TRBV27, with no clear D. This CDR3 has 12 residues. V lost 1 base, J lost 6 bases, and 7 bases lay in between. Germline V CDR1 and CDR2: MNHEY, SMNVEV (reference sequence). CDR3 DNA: TGTGCCAGCAGTTTATACCGAGGCGAGCAGTACTTC. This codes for CASSLYRGEQYF.

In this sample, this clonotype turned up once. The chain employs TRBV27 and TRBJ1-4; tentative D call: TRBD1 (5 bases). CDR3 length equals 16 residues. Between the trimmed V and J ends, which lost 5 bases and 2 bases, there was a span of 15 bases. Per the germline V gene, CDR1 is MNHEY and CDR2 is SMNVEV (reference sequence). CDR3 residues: CASSPRGGRTNEKLFF. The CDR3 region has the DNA TGTGCCAGCAGTCCCCGGGGGGGGAGGACTAATGAAAAACTGTTTTTT.

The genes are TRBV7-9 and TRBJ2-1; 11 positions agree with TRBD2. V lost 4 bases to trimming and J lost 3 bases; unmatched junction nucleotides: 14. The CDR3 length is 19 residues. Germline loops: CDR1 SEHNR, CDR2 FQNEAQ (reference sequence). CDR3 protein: CASSSATRVLAGVYNEQFF. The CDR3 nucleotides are TGTGCCAGCAGCTCGGCCACCCGAGTACTAGCGGGGGTCTACAATGAGCAGTTCTTC.

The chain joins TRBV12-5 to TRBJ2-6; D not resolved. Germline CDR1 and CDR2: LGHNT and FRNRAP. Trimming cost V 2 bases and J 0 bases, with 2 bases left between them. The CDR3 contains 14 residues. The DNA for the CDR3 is TGTGCTAGTGGTTTGAGCTCTGGGGCCAACGTCCTGACTTTC. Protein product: CASGLSSGANVLTF. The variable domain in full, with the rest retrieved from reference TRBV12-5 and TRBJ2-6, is DARVTQTPRHKVTEMGQEVTMRCQPILGHNTVFWYRQTMMQGLELLAYFRNRAPLDDSGMPKDRFSAEMPDATLATLKIQPSEPRDSAVYFCASGLSSGANVLTFGAGSRLTVL.

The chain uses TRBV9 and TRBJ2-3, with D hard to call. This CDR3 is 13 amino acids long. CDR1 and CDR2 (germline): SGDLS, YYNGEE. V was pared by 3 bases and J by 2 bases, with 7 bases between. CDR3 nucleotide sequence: TGTGCCAGCAGCGGATTTAACACAGATACGCAGTATTTT. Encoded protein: CASSGFNTDTQYF.

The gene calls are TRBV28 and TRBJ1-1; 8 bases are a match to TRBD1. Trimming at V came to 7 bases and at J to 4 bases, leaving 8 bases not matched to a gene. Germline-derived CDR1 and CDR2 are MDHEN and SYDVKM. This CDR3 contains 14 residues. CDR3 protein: CASITQGGATEAFF. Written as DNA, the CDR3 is TGTGCCAGCATAACACAGGGGGGGGCCACTGAAGCTTTCTTT.

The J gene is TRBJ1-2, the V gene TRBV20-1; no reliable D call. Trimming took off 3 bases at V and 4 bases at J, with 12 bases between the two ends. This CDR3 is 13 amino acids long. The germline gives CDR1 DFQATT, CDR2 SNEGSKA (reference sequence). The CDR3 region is CSARDLGRYGYTF. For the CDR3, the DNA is TGCAGTGCTAGGGACCTCGGACGCTATGGCTACACCTTC.

CDR3 protein: CSARDGLRDGYTF. Written as DNA, the CDR3 is TGCAGTGCTAGAGATGGCCTTCGGGATGGCTACACCTTC. J is TRBJ1-2 and V is TRBV20-1; D is unclear. Germline CDR1 DFQATT, CDR2 SNEGSKA (reference sequence). The CDR3 runs to 13 residues. The ends were cut back, 0 bases at V and 6 bases at J, with 11 bases in the middle.

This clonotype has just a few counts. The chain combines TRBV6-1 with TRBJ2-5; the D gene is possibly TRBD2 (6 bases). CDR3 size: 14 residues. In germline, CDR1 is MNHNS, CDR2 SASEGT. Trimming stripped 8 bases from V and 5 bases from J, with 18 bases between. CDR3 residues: CASGTHFFGETQYF. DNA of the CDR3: TGTGCCAGCGGGACTCATTTCTTCGGGGAGACCCAGTACTTC.

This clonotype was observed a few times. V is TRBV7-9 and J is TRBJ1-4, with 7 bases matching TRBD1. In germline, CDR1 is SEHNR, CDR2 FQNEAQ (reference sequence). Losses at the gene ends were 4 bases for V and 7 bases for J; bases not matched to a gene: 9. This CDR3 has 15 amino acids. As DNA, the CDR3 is TGTGCCAGCAGCTGGTCGACAGGGTCGGGTGAAAAACTGTTTTTT. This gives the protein CASSWSTGSGEKLFF.

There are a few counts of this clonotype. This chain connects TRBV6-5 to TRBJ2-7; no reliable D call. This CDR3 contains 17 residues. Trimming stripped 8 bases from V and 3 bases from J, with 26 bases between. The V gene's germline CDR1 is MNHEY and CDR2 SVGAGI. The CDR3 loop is CASYVFHELPRIYEQYF. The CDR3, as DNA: TGTGCCAGCTATGTGTTTCATGAGCTCCCGCGGATCTACGAGCAGTACTTC.

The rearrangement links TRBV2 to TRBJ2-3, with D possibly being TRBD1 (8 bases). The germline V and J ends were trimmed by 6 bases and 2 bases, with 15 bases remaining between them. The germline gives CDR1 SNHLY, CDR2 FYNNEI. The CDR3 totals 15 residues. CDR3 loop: CASRSQGGVTDTQYF. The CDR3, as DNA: TGTGCCAGCAGGTCACAGGGGGGGGTCACAGATACGCAGTATTTT.

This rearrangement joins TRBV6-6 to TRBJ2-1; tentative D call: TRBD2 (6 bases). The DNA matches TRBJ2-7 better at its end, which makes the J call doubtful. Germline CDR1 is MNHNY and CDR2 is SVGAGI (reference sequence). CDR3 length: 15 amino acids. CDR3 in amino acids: CASSRVGGSSSEQYF. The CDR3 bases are TGTGCCAGCTCCAGGGTCGGGGGTTCCTCAAGCGAGCAGTACTTC.

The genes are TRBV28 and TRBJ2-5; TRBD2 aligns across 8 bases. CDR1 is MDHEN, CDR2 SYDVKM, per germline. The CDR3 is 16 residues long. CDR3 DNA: TGTGCTTCATGCGGGGGGTCGGGAGTGGGTGAAGAGACCCAGTACTTC. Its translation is CASCGGSGVGEETQYF. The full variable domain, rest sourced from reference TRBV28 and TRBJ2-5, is DVKVTQSSRYLVKRTGEKVFLECVQDMDHENMFWYRQDPGLGLRLIYFSYDVKMKEKGDIPEGYSVSREKKERFSLILESASTNQTSMYLCASCGGSGVGEETQYFGPGTRLLVL.

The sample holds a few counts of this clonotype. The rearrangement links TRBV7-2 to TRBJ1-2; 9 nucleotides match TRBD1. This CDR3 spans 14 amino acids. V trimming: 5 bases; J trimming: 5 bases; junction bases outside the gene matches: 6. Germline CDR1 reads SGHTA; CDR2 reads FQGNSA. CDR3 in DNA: TGTGCCAGCAGCCCATGGACAGGGGAGTATGGCTACACCTTC. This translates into CASSPWTGEYGYTF.

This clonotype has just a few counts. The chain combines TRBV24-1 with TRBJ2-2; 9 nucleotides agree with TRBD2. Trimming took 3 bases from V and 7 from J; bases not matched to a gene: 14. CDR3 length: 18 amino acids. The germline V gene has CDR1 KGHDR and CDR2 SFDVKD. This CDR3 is CATSDAPGGGGEVGELFF. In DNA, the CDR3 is TGTGCCACCAGTGATGCCCCCGGCGGCGGGGGGGAGGTCGGGGAGCTGTTTTTT.